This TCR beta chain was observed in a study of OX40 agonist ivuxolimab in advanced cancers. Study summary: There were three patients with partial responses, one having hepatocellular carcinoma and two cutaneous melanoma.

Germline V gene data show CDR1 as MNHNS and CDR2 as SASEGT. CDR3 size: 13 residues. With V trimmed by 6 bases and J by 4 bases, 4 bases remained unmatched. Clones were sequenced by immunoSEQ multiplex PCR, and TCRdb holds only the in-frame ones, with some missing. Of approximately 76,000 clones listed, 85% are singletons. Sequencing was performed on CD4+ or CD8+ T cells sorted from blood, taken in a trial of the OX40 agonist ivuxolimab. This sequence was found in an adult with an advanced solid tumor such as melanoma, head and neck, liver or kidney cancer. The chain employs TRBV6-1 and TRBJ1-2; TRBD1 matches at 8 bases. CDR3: CASSLDRGYGYTF. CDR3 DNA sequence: TGTGCCAGCAGCCTAGACAGGGGCTATGGCTACACCTTC.